The clone carrying this TCR beta chain was recorded at least ten times. Antigen: not known. This record comes from a study of T cell repertoires in cytomegalovirus infection. Overall study context: Indications came from public TCR beta signatures; they pointed to CMV infection and to a matching HLA type.

Overall study findings and caveats: The ex vivo response showed dominance by HLA-C-restricted CMV-specific TCR beta clonotypes.

The germline gives CDR1 SGHVS, CDR2 FQNEAQ. The CDR3 has 15 residues. The trim removed 0 bases at V and 5 bases at J, leaving 5 bases unmatched. Each CDR3 protein is one row after TCRdb ran MiXCR on the reads. The sample shows some 320,000 distinct CDR3 sequences, 8% to 10% of them seen only once. Input material: PBMCs. V and J are TRBV7-8 and TRBJ2-7; 9 positions match TRBD1. This clonotype originated in a human donor in good health (CMV status not recorded). Some clones in this sample may be carry-over from other donors' samples. The CDR3 DNA follows: TGTGCCAGCAGCTTAGCGCCGGGGACAGGGAACGAGCAGTACTTC. As protein: CASSLAPGTGNEQYF.